Listed below are T cell receptor beta chains from one sample, sequenced in a study of cytomegalovirus exposure and HLA in healthy donors. The repertoire was sequenced with immunoSEQ multiplex PCR; TCRdb's copy has only in-frame clones and lacks some. The sample lists around 200,000 clones, less than 85% seen once, with around 0.2% in the top ten. Material for sequencing was PBMCs. The source is a girl aged 2 to 9 in good health and CMV-seronegative. The CDR3 runs from the conserved cysteine through the conserved F or W. Fields, in order: CDR3 protein, CDR3 DNA, D gene, J gene, clone size, V gene. D genes are given only for firm matches. Size tells how often a clone was seen (once, few, many) or the class of an expanded clone, and some rows leave it out.

CDR3aa: CASSPWTGRSSGANVLTF; CDR3nt: TGTGCCAGCAGCCCTTGGACAGGACGAAGCTCTGGGGCCAACGTCCTGACTTTC; d_gene: TRBD1; j_gene: TRBJ2-6; abundance: few; v_gene: TRBV5-4
CDR3aa: CASSWSGTSGKYEQYF; CDR3nt: TGTGCCAGCAGCTGGAGCGGGACTAGCGGGAAATACGAGCAGTACTTC; d_gene: TRBD2; j_gene: TRBJ2-7; abundance: NA; v_gene: TRBV7-2
CDR3aa: CASTPYRGPYEQYF; CDR3nt: TGTGCCAGCACCCCCTACAGGGGGCCCTACGAGCAGTACTTC; d_gene: TRBD1; j_gene: TRBJ2-7; abundance: NA; v_gene: TRBV6-5
CDR3aa: CASSSSGGLNEKLFF; CDR3nt: TGTGCCAGCAGCTCTTCAGGGGGACTTAATGAAAAACTGTTTTTT; d_gene: TRBD1; j_gene: TRBJ1-4; abundance: NA; v_gene: TRBV7-9
CDR3aa: CASSSGGVDTQYF; CDR3nt: TGCGCCAGCAGCTCTGGCGGGGTAGATACGCAGTATTTT; d_gene: NA; j_gene: TRBJ2-3; abundance: few; v_gene: TRBV5-1
CDR3aa: CASSFRAGSTDTQYF; CDR3nt: TGTGCCAGCAGCTTCAGGGCGGGAAGCACAGATACGCAGTATTTT; d_gene: NA; j_gene: TRBJ2-3; abundance: once; v_gene: TRBV5-4
CDR3aa: CASSLIGSPLEQFF; CDR3nt: TGTGCCAGCAGCTTAATTGGCTCCCCGCTGGAGCAGTTCTTC; d_gene: NA; j_gene: TRBJ2-1; abundance: NA; v_gene: TRBV13
CDR3aa: CASSLGEMNTEAFF; CDR3nt: TGCGCCAGCAGCTTGGGAGAGATGAACACTGAAGCTTTCTTT; d_gene: NA; j_gene: TRBJ1-1; abundance: NA; v_gene: TRBV5-1
CDR3aa: CASSESRGRYNEQFF; CDR3nt: TGTGCCAGCAGTGAATCGCGGGGACGATACAATGAGCAGTTCTTC; d_gene: NA; j_gene: TRBJ2-1; abundance: once; v_gene: TRBV6-1
CDR3aa: CASTAGEANIQYF; CDR3nt: TGTGCCAGCACCGCAGGGGAAGCAAACATTCAGTACTTC; d_gene: NA; j_gene: TRBJ2-4; abundance: NA; v_gene: TRBV6-1
CDR3aa: CASSFGASGSVNPSEQYF; CDR3nt: TGCGCCAGCAGCTTCGGGGCTAGCGGGAGCGTAAATCCAAGCGAGCAGTACTTC; d_gene: TRBD2; j_gene: TRBJ2-7; abundance: NA; v_gene: TRBV5-1
CDR3aa: CASSPDRGLGGYTF; CDR3nt: TGCGCCAGCAGCCCGGACAGGGGATTAGGTGGCTACACCTTC; d_gene: TRBD1; j_gene: TRBJ1-2; abundance: few; v_gene: TRBV5-1
CDR3aa: CASSVRGQGAITGELFF; CDR3nt: TGTGCCAGCAGCGTACGGGGACAGGGGGCCATCACCGGGGAGCTGTTTTTT; d_gene: TRBD1; j_gene: TRBJ2-2; abundance: NA; v_gene: TRBV9
CDR3aa: CASSRQGPYEQYF; CDR3nt: TGTGCCAGCAGTCGACAGGGTCCCTACGAGCAGTACTTC; d_gene: TRBD1; j_gene: TRBJ2-7; abundance: NA; v_gene: TRBV6-6
CDR3aa: CASSVLAGTNTEAFF; CDR3nt: TGTGCCAGCAGCGTACTCGCGGGCACGAACACTGAAGCTTTCTTT; d_gene: NA; j_gene: TRBJ1-1; abundance: NA; v_gene: TRBV9
CDR3aa: CASRGPGVGTGELFF; CDR3nt: TGTGCCAGCAGGGGCCCCGGGGTCGGCACCGGGGAGCTGTTTTTT; d_gene: NA; j_gene: TRBJ2-2; abundance: NA; v_gene: TRBV6-1
CDR3aa: CASSQLTPEPRTAFGSRGNTEAFF; CDR3nt: TGCGCCAGCAGTCAACTCACCCCGGAACCCCGGACAGCCTTCGGCTCCCGCGGGAACACTGAAGCTTTCTTT; d_gene: NA; j_gene: TRBJ1-1; abundance: NA; v_gene: TRBV23-1
CDR3aa: CASSSIQGLYGYTF; CDR3nt: TGTGCCAGCAGTTCCATACAGGGGCTCTATGGCTACACCTTC; d_gene: TRBD1; j_gene: TRBJ1-2; abundance: NA; v_gene: TRBV6-1
CDR3aa: CASSEGRANYGYTF; CDR3nt: TGTGCCAGCAGCGAGGGCAGAGCTAACTATGGCTACACCTTC; d_gene: NA; j_gene: TRBJ1-2; abundance: once; v_gene: TRBV5-4
CDR3aa: CAISESGQGTYGYTF; CDR3nt: TGTGCCATCAGTGAGTCAGGACAGGGGACTTATGGCTACACCTTC; d_gene: TRBD1; j_gene: TRBJ1-2; abundance: NA; v_gene: TRBV10-3
CDR3aa: CASSEGRGARTDTQYF; CDR3nt: TGTGCCAGCAGTGAAGGTCGGGGGGCCCGCACAGATACGCAGTATTTT; d_gene: NA; j_gene: TRBJ2-3; abundance: NA; v_gene: TRBV2
CDR3aa: CAGSQSPAENYGYTF; CDR3nt: TGCGCCGGCAGCCAATCCCCGGCGGAGAACTATGGCTACACCTTC; d_gene: NA; j_gene: TRBJ1-2; abundance: NA; v_gene: TRBV4-1
CDR3aa: CASSLRGIGELFF; CDR3nt: TGTGCCAGCAGTTTAAGGGGGATCGGGGAGCTGTTTTTT; d_gene: NA; j_gene: TRBJ2-2; abundance: NA; v_gene: TRBV27
CDR3aa: CASSPGGPSDTQYF; CDR3nt: TGCGCCAGCAGCCCCGGGGGTCCGTCAGATACGCAGTATTTT; d_gene: NA; j_gene: TRBJ2-3; abundance: NA; v_gene: TRBV5-1
CDR3aa: CASSQIGGFETQYF; CDR3nt: TGTGCCAGCAGCCAAATCGGGGGGTTTGAGACCCAGTACTTC; d_gene: TRBD2; j_gene: TRBJ2-5; abundance: NA; v_gene: TRBV5-6
CDR3aa: CASSKTGSPNEKLFF; CDR3nt: TGTGCCAGCAGCAAAACCGGGTCCCCCAATGAAAAACTGTTTTTT; d_gene: NA; j_gene: TRBJ1-4; abundance: NA; v_gene: TRBV7-3
CDR3aa: CASSQGTPSSYEQYF; CDR3nt: TGTGCCAGCAGCCAAGGGACACCGAGCTCCTACGAGCAGTACTTC; d_gene: NA; j_gene: TRBJ2-7; abundance: NA; v_gene: TRBV4-2
CDR3aa: CAGDPGSDEAFF; CDR3nt: TGTGCCGGAGACCCCGGCTCAGATGAAGCTTTCTTT; d_gene: NA; j_gene: TRBJ1-1; abundance: NA; v_gene: TRBV30
CDR3aa: CASFNPQGKDTQYF; CDR3nt: TGTGCCAGCTTTAACCCCCAGGGTAAAGATACGCAGTATTTT; d_gene: NA; j_gene: TRBJ2-3; abundance: NA; v_gene: TRBV21-1
CDR3aa: CASSLEQSSYNSPLHF; CDR3nt: TGCGCCAGCAGCTTGGAGCAAAGCTCCTATAATTCACCCCTCCACTTT; d_gene: NA; j_gene: TRBJ1-6; abundance: NA; v_gene: TRBV5-1
CDR3aa: CASSDLSGSSDTQYF; CDR3nt: TGTGCCAGCAGTGACCTTAGCGGGAGTTCAGATACGCAGTATTTT; d_gene: TRBD2; j_gene: TRBJ2-3; abundance: NA; v_gene: TRBV25-1
CDR3aa: CASSLEHSGSYGYTF; CDR3nt: TGCGCCAGCAGCTTGGAGCACAGCGGGTCCTATGGCTACACCTTC; d_gene: NA; j_gene: TRBJ1-2; abundance: NA; v_gene: TRBV5-1
CDR3aa: CSVDRGTEAFF; CDR3nt: TGCAGCGTAGACAGGGGCACTGAAGCTTTCTTT; d_gene: TRBD1; j_gene: TRBJ1-1; abundance: NA; v_gene: TRBV29-1
CDR3aa: CASSKAPGQERGQPQHF; CDR3nt: TGTGCCAGCAGCAAAGCCCCGGGACAGGAGAGGGGCCAGCCCCAGCATTTT; d_gene: NA; j_gene: TRBJ1-5; abundance: NA; v_gene: TRBV21-1
CDR3aa: CASSPNYPGQNYGYTF; CDR3nt: TGTGCCAGCTCACCCAACTATCCGGGACAGAACTATGGCTACACCTTC; d_gene: TRBD1; j_gene: TRBJ1-2; abundance: NA; v_gene: TRBV18
CDR3aa: CASSPDRGEWPQHF; CDR3nt: TGTGCCAGCAGCCCAGACAGGGGCGAATGGCCCCAGCATTTT; d_gene: TRBD1; j_gene: TRBJ1-5; abundance: NA; v_gene: TRBV7-2
CDR3aa: CSVAGARGEQYF; CDR3nt: TGCAGCGTTGCCGGAGCCAGAGGCGAGCAGTACTTC; d_gene: NA; j_gene: TRBJ2-7; abundance: NA; v_gene: TRBV29-1
CDR3aa: CASSQGVTEAFF; CDR3nt: TGTGCCAGCAGCCAAGGGGTTACTGAAGCTTTCTTT; d_gene: NA; j_gene: TRBJ1-1; abundance: NA; v_gene: TRBV6-5
CDR3aa: CASGLSENTEAFF; CDR3nt: TGTGCTAGTGGCCTCAGCGAGAACACTGAAGCTTTCTTT; d_gene: NA; j_gene: TRBJ1-1; abundance: NA; v_gene: TRBV12-5
CDR3aa: CAWESGSYEQYF; CDR3nt: TGTGCCTGGGAAAGCGGGAGCTACGAGCAGTACTTC; d_gene: TRBD2; j_gene: TRBJ2-7; abundance: once; v_gene: TRBV30
CDR3aa: CASNTGGNTEAFF; CDR3nt: TGTGCCAGTAATACCGGGGGGAACACTGAAGCTTTCTTT; d_gene: NA; j_gene: TRBJ1-1; abundance: NA; v_gene: TRBV19
CDR3aa: CASSRPPWGQEQFF; CDR3nt: TGCGCCAGCAGCCGACCCCCGTGGGGACAGGAGCAGTTCTTC; d_gene: TRBD1; j_gene: TRBJ2-1; abundance: few; v_gene: TRBV4-1
CDR3aa: CASTLRLAAYNEQFF; CDR3nt: TGTGCCAGTACCCTCAGACTAGCGGCCTACAATGAGCAGTTCTTC; d_gene: TRBD2; j_gene: TRBJ2-1; abundance: NA; v_gene: TRBV19
CDR3aa: CASSIYTLSTGVTQYF; CDR3nt: TGTGCCAGTAGTATTTACACATTAAGCACGGGGGTGACGCAGTATTTT; d_gene: NA; j_gene: TRBJ2-3; abundance: NA; v_gene: TRBV19
CDR3aa: CASSSLDTQYF; CDR3nt: TGTGCCAGCAGCTCGTTGGATACGCAGTATTTT; d_gene: NA; j_gene: TRBJ2-3; abundance: few; v_gene: TRBV5-6
CDR3aa: CASSLGDSYGYTF; CDR3nt: TGTGCCAGCAGCTTGGGGGACAGCTATGGCTACACCTTC; d_gene: TRBD1; j_gene: TRBJ1-2; abundance: once; v_gene: TRBV5-5
CDR3aa: CASSWGGGTDTQYF; CDR3nt: TGTGCCAGCAGTTGGGGGGGTGGCACAGATACGCAGTATTTT; d_gene: TRBD2; j_gene: TRBJ2-3; abundance: NA; v_gene: TRBV27
CDR3aa: CASGGREGQGSLPQHF; CDR3nt: TGTGCTAGTGGGGGGAGGGAGGGACAAGGGTCTTTGCCCCAGCATTTT; d_gene: NA; j_gene: TRBJ1-5; abundance: NA; v_gene: TRBV12-5
CDR3aa: CASSGDRGQPQHF; CDR3nt: TGTGCCAGCAGCGGCGACAGGGGGCAGCCCCAGCATTTT; d_gene: TRBD1; j_gene: TRBJ1-5; abundance: NA; v_gene: TRBV9
CDR3aa: CASSPTGGKADTQYF; CDR3nt: TGTGCCAGCAGCCCCACAGGGGGCAAGGCAGATACGCAGTATTTT; d_gene: TRBD1; j_gene: TRBJ2-3; abundance: NA; v_gene: TRBV7-7
CDR3aa: CANPGFGILRETNEAFF; CDR3nt: TGTGCCAATCCGGGATTCGGTATCCTGAGGGAAACAAATGAAGCTTTCTTT; d_gene: NA; j_gene: TRBJ1-1; abundance: NA; v_gene: TRBV7-7
CDR3aa: CASSYTRLDTQYF; CDR3nt: TGTGCCAGCAGTTACACAAGACTAGATACGCAGTATTTT; d_gene: NA; j_gene: TRBJ2-3; abundance: once; v_gene: TRBV6-6
CDR3aa: CSVPGLAFYNEQFF; CDR3nt: TGCAGCGTGCCGGGACTAGCGTTTTACAATGAGCAGTTCTTC; d_gene: TRBD2; j_gene: TRBJ2-1; abundance: NA; v_gene: TRBV29-1